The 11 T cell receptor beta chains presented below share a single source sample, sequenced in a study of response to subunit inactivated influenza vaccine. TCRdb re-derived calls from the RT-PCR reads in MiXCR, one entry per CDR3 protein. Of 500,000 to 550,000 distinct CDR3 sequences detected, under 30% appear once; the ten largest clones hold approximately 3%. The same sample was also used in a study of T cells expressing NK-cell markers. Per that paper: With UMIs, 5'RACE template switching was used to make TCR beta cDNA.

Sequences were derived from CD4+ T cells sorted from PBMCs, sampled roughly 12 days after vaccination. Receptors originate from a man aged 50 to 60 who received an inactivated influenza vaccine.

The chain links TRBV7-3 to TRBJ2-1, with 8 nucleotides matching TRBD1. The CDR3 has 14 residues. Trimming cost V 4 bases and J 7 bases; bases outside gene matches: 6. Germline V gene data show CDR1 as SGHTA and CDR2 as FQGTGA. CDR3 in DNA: TGTGCCAGCAGCTACGGACAGGGACGAAATGAGCAGTTCTTC. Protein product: CASSYGQGRNEQFF.

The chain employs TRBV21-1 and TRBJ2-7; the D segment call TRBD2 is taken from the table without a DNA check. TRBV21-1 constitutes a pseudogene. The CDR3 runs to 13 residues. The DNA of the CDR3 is TGTGCCAGCAGTGAGCGGGAGAACTACGAGCAGTACTTC. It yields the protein CASSERENYEQYF.

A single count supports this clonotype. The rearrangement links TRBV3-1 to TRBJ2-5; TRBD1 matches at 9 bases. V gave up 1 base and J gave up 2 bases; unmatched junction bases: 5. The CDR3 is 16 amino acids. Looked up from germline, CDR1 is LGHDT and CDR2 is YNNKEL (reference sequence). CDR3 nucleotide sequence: TGTGCCAGCAGCCAAGTTTTGACAGGGGGACAAGAGACCCAGTACTTC. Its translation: CASSQVLTGGQETQYF.

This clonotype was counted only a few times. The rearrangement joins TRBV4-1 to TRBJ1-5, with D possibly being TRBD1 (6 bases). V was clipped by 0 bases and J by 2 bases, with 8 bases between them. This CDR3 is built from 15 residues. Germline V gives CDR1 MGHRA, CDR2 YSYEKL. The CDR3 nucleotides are TGCGCCAGCAGCCAAGATAGGACAGGCAATCAGCCCCAGCATTTT. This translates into CASSQDRTGNQPQHF.

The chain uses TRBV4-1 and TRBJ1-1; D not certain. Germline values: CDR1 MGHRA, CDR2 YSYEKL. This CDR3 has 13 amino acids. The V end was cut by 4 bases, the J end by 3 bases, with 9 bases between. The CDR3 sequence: CASSPYLDTEAFF. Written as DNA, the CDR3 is TGCGCCAGCAGCCCCTATTTGGACACTGAAGCTTTCTTT.

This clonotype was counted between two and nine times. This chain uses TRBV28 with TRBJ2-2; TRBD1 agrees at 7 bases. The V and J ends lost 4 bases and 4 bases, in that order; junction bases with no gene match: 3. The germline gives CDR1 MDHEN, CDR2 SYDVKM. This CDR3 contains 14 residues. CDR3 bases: TGTGCCAGCAGTTGGCCAGGGGGCACCGGGGAGCTGTTTTTT. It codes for CASSWPGGTGELFF. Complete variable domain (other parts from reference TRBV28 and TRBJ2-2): DVKVTQSSRYLVKRTGEKVFLECVQDMDHENMFWYRQDPGLGLRLIYFSYDVKMKEKGDIPEGYSVSREKKERFSLILESASTNQTSMYLCASSWPGGTGELFFGEGSRLTVL.

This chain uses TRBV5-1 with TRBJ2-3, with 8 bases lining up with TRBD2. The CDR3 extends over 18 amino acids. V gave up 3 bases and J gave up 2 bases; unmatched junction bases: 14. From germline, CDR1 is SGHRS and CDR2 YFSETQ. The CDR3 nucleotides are TGCGCCAGCAGCTCTCCCGGGAGGGCGTTTTCACCCACAGATACGCAGTATTTT. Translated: CASSSPGRAFSPTDTQYF.

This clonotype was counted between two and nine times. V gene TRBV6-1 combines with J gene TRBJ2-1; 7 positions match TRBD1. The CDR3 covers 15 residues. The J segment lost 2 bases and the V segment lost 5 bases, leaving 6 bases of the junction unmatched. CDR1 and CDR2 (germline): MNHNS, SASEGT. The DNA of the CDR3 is TGTGCCAGCAGTCTTACAGGGGATCCCTACAATGAGCAGTTCTTC. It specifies CASSLTGDPYNEQFF.

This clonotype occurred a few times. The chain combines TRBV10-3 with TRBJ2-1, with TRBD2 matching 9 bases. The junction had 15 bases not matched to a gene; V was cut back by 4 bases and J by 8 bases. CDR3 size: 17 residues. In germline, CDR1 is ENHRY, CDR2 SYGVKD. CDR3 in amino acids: CAISGPYGREGLDEQFF. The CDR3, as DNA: TGTGCCATCAGTGGCCCCTATGGGCGGGAGGGCCTTGATGAGCAGTTCTTC.

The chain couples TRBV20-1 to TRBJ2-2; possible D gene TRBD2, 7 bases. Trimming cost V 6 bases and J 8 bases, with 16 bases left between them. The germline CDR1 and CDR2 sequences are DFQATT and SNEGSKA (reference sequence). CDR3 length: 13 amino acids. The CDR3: CSARPGGLGELFF. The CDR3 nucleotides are TGCAGTGCGAGACCCGGGGGGCTTGGGGAGCTGTTTTTT.

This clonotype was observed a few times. CDR3 nucleotide sequence: TGTGCCAGCGACCCAACTAATGAAAAACTGTTTTTT. Translation: CASDPTNEKLFF. V gene TRBV21-1 combines with J gene TRBJ1-4. TRBV21-1 is reported as a pseudogene. CDR3 length equals 12 residues.